Listed here are 27 T cell receptor beta chains from one sample, sequenced in a study of T cell responses to AZD1222 COVID-19 vaccine. The table came from immunoSEQ multiplex PCR; TCRdb's copy has only in-frame clones and leaves some out. The sample records fewer than 120,000 clones, approximately 90% being singletons. Specimen: peripheral blood, collected on day 0 of AZD1222 vaccination. The source of these receptors is an adult in good health.

The V call is TRBV13, the J call TRBJ2-5; no definite D call. The germline V gene encodes CDR1 PRHDT and CDR2 FYEKMQ (reference sequence). This CDR3 contains 13 residues. Trimming removed 0 bases from V and 3 bases from J, with 5 bases in between. The CDR3 reads CASSLGWEETQYF. The CDR3 DNA is TGTGCCAGCAGCTTAGGGTGGGAAGAGACCCAGTACTTC.

About this clone itself: The junction departs from the called germline gene at one end, perhaps through a read error. The chain recombines TRBV6-1 with TRBJ2-7, with D perhaps TRBD1 (6 bases). CDR1 MNHNS and CDR2 SASEGT come from the germline V gene. CDR3 length: 16 amino acids. The CDR3 DNA sequence: TGTGCCAGCAGGGAAGAGACAGGTAGTAGCTCCTACGAGCAGTACTTC. Amino acids: CASREETGSSSYEQYF.

J is TRBJ2-1 and V is TRBV11-3; D not resolved. The CDR3 loop spans 17 amino acids. V was pared by 5 bases and J by 2 bases, with 19 bases between. Looked up from germline, CDR1 is SGHNT and CDR2 is YENEEA. CDR3 bases: TGTGCCAGCAGCCCTAACGACTCTAGTTTGGCCTACAATGAGCAGTTCTTC. Translated, it gives CASSPNDSSLAYNEQFF.

The V gene is TRBV23-1, the J gene TRBJ2-7, with D possibly called TRBD1 or TRBD2 (5 bases each). TRBV23-1 is reported as an ORF; its role is uncertain. V shed 4 bases and J shed 5 bases, with 12 bases lying between them. CDR3 length: 13 residues. CDR3 in DNA: TGCGCCAGCAGTCGACAGCCCGGGGACGAGCAGTACTTC. Translating gives CASSRQPGDEQYF.

The rearrangement links TRBV29-1 to TRBJ1-5, with TRBD1 matching 8 bases. The germline gives CDR1 SQVTM, CDR2 ANQGSEA. V shed 2 bases, J shed 4 bases, and the junction held 1 base outside the gene matches. This CDR3 contains 13 residues. The chain's CDR3 is CSVEQGANQPQHF. DNA of the CDR3: TGCAGCGTTGAACAGGGGGCGAATCAGCCCCAGCATTTT.

The gene calls are TRBV7-3 and TRBJ2-1, with D possibly being TRBD1 (6 bases). Trimming shortened V by 3 bases and J by 7 bases, and 16 bases separated the two germline ends. The CDR3 totals 15 residues. The germline V gene has CDR1 SGHTA and CDR2 FQGTGA. The CDR3 reads CASSFGAGQGNEQFF. The CDR3 DNA reads TGTGCCAGCAGCTTTGGGGCAGGCCAGGGGAATGAGCAGTTCTTC.

Here the CDR3 reads CATSRDRSLVFDEQFF. The DNA of the CDR3 is TGTGCCACCAGCAGAGACCGATCCTTAGTATTTGATGAGCAGTTCTTC. The rearrangement links TRBV15 to TRBJ2-1, with D unresolved. With 0 bases removed from V and 8 bases from J, the gap between germline ends came to 17 bases. The CDR3 consists of 16 residues. CDR1 is LNHNV and CDR2 is YYDKDF in the germline V gene (reference sequence).

As DNA, the CDR3 is TGTGCCAGCAGCTACCTCGGGGTTAACTATGGCTACACCTTC. Protein product: CASSYLGVNYGYTF. The chain has TRBV5-4 and TRBJ1-2; no firm D call. This CDR3 spans 14 amino acids. The V end lost 3 bases, the J end lost 1 base, and 10 bases lay between the germline ends. Germline V gives CDR1 SGHNT, CDR2 YYREEE (reference sequence). The full variable domain, rest sourced from reference TRBV5-4 and TRBJ1-2, is ETGVTQSPTHLIKTRGQQVTLRCSSQSGHNTVSWYQQALGQGPQFIFQYYREEENGRGNFPPRFSGLQFPNYSSELNVNALELDDSALYLCASSYLGVNYGYTFGSGTRLTVV.

The chain employs TRBV27 and TRBJ2-4; D possibly corresponds to TRBD2 (7 bases). V was cut by 6 bases and J by 1 base, with 19 bases left in between. The germline CDR1 and CDR2 sequences are MNHEY and SMNVEV (reference sequence). The CDR3 sequence is 17 residues long. For the CDR3, the DNA is TGTGCCAGCAGCCCCCGAGGGGGGGATATGGCCAAAAACATTCAGTACTTC. Its translation: CASSPRGGDMAKNIQYF.

This clone has just a few counts. As DNA, the CDR3 is TGTGCCAGCAGCGTAGCTGGTGGGGGGAACGAAAAACTGTTTTTT. Translated, it gives CASSVAGGGNEKLFF. V and J are TRBV9 and TRBJ1-4; weak D call: TRBD1 (5 bases). The V gene's germline CDR1 is SGDLS and CDR2 YYNGEE. Deletions cut 0 bases from V and 8 bases from J, with 14 bases between. This CDR3 region has 15 residues.

The chain is built from TRBV28 and TRBJ2-5, with 8 bases matching TRBD1. The germline V gene has CDR1 MDHEN and CDR2 SYDVKM. The CDR3 has 13 residues. V gave up 5 bases and J gave up 6 bases; unmatched junction bases: 5. CDR3 protein: CASSLQGGQTQYF. The CDR3 nucleotides read TGTGCCAGCAGTCTACAGGGGGGACAGACCCAGTACTTC.

This clone appeared a few times. The chain employs TRBV6-4 and TRBJ2-1; 13 bases line up with TRBD2. Per germline, CDR1 MRHNA and CDR2 SNTAGT. The CDR3 totals 20 residues. V dropped 5 bases and J dropped 0; count of bases not matched to a gene: 13. The chain's CDR3 is CASSTSGREPTLSSYNEQFF. CDR3 nucleotides: TGTGCCAGCAGTACTAGCGGGAGGGAACCTACCCTTAGCTCCTACAATGAGCAGTTCTTC.

The chain has TRBV5-1 and TRBJ1-2, with D possibly being TRBD1 (5 bases). V gave up 4 bases and J gave up 4 bases, with 11 bases separating them. This CDR3 has 13 residues. CDR1 is SGHRS, CDR2 YFSETQ, per germline. The CDR3 nucleotides read TGCGCCAGCAGCCCCGACAGTATCTATGGCTACACCTTC. It is translated as CASSPDSIYGYTF.

The chain has TRBV21-1 and TRBJ2-5; the D call in the table, TRBD1, was not verified against the DNA. TRBV21-1 is marked as a pseudogene. The CDR3 spans 15 residues. This CDR3 is CASSPPGQGQETQYF. The CDR3 DNA follows: TGTGCCAGCAGCCCCCCGGGACAGGGGCAAGAGACCCAGTACTTC.

The V call is TRBV7-8, the J call TRBJ2-5, with D perhaps being TRBD1 or TRBD2 (6 bases each). The CDR3 runs to 14 residues. Trimming cost V 5 bases and J 6 bases, with 16 bases left between them. Per the germline V gene, CDR1 is SGHVS and CDR2 is FQNEAQ. The CDR3 is CASSPGTGGQTQYF. For the CDR3, the DNA is TGTGCCAGCAGCCCCGGGACTGGGGGGCAGACCCAGTACTTC.

The CDR3 DNA follows: TGTGCCAGCAGTCCCGTCGACCGCCGAGAGACCCAGTACTTC. Translated: CASSPVDRRETQYF. The chain uses TRBV28 and TRBJ2-5; D is undetermined. Trimming shortened V by 5 bases and J by 4 bases, and 14 bases separated the two germline ends. Germline V lookup: CDR1 MDHEN, CDR2 SYDVKM. The CDR3 is 14 residues long.

The chain recombines TRBV5-1 with TRBJ2-5; D is uncertain. Germline-derived CDR1 and CDR2 are SGHRS and YFSETQ. Between the trimmed V and J ends, which lost 0 bases and 1 base, there was a span of 10 bases. This CDR3 is built from 15 residues. As DNA, the CDR3 is TGCGCCAGCAGCTTGGCCGCTCCGACCCAAGAGACCCAGTACTTC. This translates into CASSLAAPTQETQYF. Combining the CDR3 with reference TRBV5-1 and TRBJ2-5 gives the whole variable domain KAGVTQTPRYLIKTRGQQVTLSCSPISGHRSVSWYQQTPGQGLQFLFEYFSETQRNKGNFPGRFSGRQFSNSRSEMNVSTLELGDSALYLCASSLAAPTQETQYFGPGTRLLVL.

The rearrangement joins TRBV9 to TRBJ2-3; D unclear. V dropped 2 bases and J dropped 6 bases, with 4 bases sitting between them. The germline V gene has CDR1 SGDLS and CDR2 YYNGEE. The CDR3 has 11 amino acids. As DNA, the CDR3 is TGTGCCAGCAGCGTTCAGGATACGCAGTATTTT. This translates into CASSVQDTQYF.

CDR3 protein: CASSLAGGTANTEAFF. CDR3 DNA sequence: TGTGCCAGCAGCTTAGCGGGAGGGACGGCGAACACTGAAGCTTTCTTT. This rearrangement joins TRBV7-2 to TRBJ1-1; TRBD1 is a possible D gene (5 bases). Germline V gene sequence: CDR1 SGHTA, CDR2 FQGNSA. Trimming pared 0 bases from V and 1 base from J, leaving 12 bases between. The CDR3 consists of 16 residues.

J is TRBJ1-2 and V is TRBV7-9; TRBD1 is a possible D gene (5 bases). From germline, CDR1 is SEHNR and CDR2 FQNEAQ (reference sequence). Between the trimmed V and J ends, which lost 5 bases and 2 bases, there was a span of 12 bases. CDR3 size: 14 residues. The CDR3 coding sequence is TGTGCCAGCAGCCTAGGGACGGGAAACTATGGCTACACCTTC. Residues: CASSLGTGNYGYTF. The whole variable domain, filled in from reference TRBV7-9 and TRBJ1-2, reads DTGVSQNPRHKITKRGQNVTFRCDPISEHNRLYWYRQTLGQGPEFLTYFQNEAQLEKSRLLSDRFSAERPKGSFSTLEIQRTEQGDSAMYLCASSLGTGNYGYTFGSGTRLTVV.

The V and J genes are TRBV5-4 and TRBJ1-6; D is uncertain. This CDR3 comprises 14 residues. CDR1 is SGHNT, CDR2 YYREEE, per germline (reference sequence). Trimming removed 7 bases from V and 8 bases from J, with 16 bases in between. The CDR3 sequence: CASLTAPGDSPLHF. The CDR3 coding sequence is TGTGCCAGCTTAACGGCCCCCGGGGATTCACCCCTCCACTTT.

This sequence joins TRBV5-1 and TRBJ1-5; 7 bases are shared with TRBD1. J lost 6 bases, V lost 5 bases, and 11 bases had no gene match. This CDR3 spans 15 amino acids. The germline V gene has CDR1 SGHRS and CDR2 YFSETQ. CDR3 residues: CASSVTGARGQPQHF. For the CDR3, the DNA is TGCGCCAGCAGTGTTACAGGGGCGCGGGGTCAGCCCCAGCATTTT.

The genes are TRBV19 and TRBJ2-7; D may correspond to TRBD1 or TRBD2 (6 bases each). The CDR3 is 15 residues long. Germline CDR1 LNHDA, CDR2 SQIVND (reference sequence). Between the trimmed V and J ends, which lost 8 bases and 2 bases, there was a span of 19 bases. This chain's CDR3 is CASGNHGGGTYEQYF. The CDR3 DNA sequence: TGTGCCAGTGGCAACCATGGAGGGGGAACCTACGAGCAGTACTTC.

V gene TRBV20-1 combines with J gene TRBJ2-1; D unresolved. Germline CDR1 reads DFQATT; CDR2 reads SNEGSKA (reference sequence). V lost 4 bases and J 9 bases, leaving 7 bases between the germline ends. The CDR3 extends over 10 amino acids. CDR3: CSAKVAEQFF. In nucleotides, the CDR3 is TGCAGTGCTAAGGTGGCTGAGCAGTTCTTC.

The chain combines TRBV19 with TRBJ2-2, with D perhaps given as TRBD1 or TRBD2 (6 bases each). Trimming cost V 3 bases and J 3 bases, with 11 bases left between them. The CDR3 runs 15 residues. Germline CDR1 reads LNHDA; CDR2 reads SQIVND (reference sequence). The CDR3, as DNA: TGTGCCAGTAGTATCCGGGGGCGAGACACCGGGGAGCTGTTTTTT. It is translated as CASSIRGRDTGELFF.

The chain recombines TRBV7-9 with TRBJ1-1; tentative D call: TRBD1 (5 bases). This CDR3 spans 14 amino acids. From germline, CDR1 is SEHNR and CDR2 FQNEAQ (reference sequence). The V and J ends lost 8 bases and 0 bases respectively, with 13 bases between them. The CDR3, as DNA: TGTGCCAGCGGATGGGAGGGGTTGAACACTGAAGCTTTCTTT. Protein: CASGWEGLNTEAFF.

This chain links TRBV10-2 with TRBJ2-1; 8 positions agree with TRBD1. The germline V gene has CDR1 WSHSY and CDR2 SAAADI. The CDR3 loop spans 15 amino acids. Trimming cost V 4 bases and J 8 bases; bases outside gene matches: 10. The CDR3 nucleotides are TGCGCCAGCAGTGCTTCGCAGGGGGCTATTGATGAGCAGTTCTTC. Amino acids: CASSASQGAIDEQFF.